The clone carrying this T cell receptor gamma chain was found a few times. Its matching antigen is unknown. This entry comes from a study of Vδ1+ human thymocytes. This CDR3 is built from 12 residues. Unmatched junction bases numbered 6, after V lost 0 bases and J lost 10 bases. The germline CDR1 and CDR2 sequences are EGSNGY and YDSYNSKV. RNA was extracted from the cells and then reverse transcribed. Multiplex PCR used pooled V-gene forward primers and a constant-region reverse primer to amplify CDR3s. With CATT, TCRdb re-called clones from the multiplex PCR reads. Counted here are 25,000 to 35,000 gamma-chain clones, more than 15% occurring once; the ten biggest clones make up less than 2%. Points from the study as a whole: Thymic delta-chain repertoires held roughly 20% Vdelta2 sequences and few Vdelta3, despite high sort purity. Highly polyclonal TRG and TRD repertoires with Gaussian CDR3 length distributions appeared in thymus. Donors shared many TRG clonotypes but few TRD clonotypes.

After alphabeta T cell depletion, CD3+ Vdelta1+ Vdelta2- thymocytes were sorted. Vdelta1+ thymocyte sorts reached between roughly 98% and 99.6% purity. This clonotype was obtained from a boy in the first two years of life who had congenital heart surgery. The chain carries TRGV2 and TRGJ1 or TRGJ2. Source material: Vdelta1+ gamma-delta thymocytes from the thymus. Subset given: FACS-sorted CD3+ TCRalphabeta- TCRVdelta1+ TCRVdelta2- thymocytes. CDR3 nucleotides: TGTGCCACCTGGGACGGGCCAACAAAGAAACTCTTT. This translates into CATWDGPTKKLF.